The 14 T cell receptor beta chains reported below all come from one sample, sequenced in a study of identical twins. TCRdb analysed the 5' RACE reads with MiXCR anew, one entry per CDR3 protein. This sample yields 450,000 to 500,000 distinct CDR3 sequences, of which roughly an eighth are seen a single time; approximately 0.98% belongs to the top ten. The same specimen was also included in a second study, on yellow fever vaccine responses in identical twins.

Sequenced: CD4+ T cells sorted from blood. These receptors all stem from a woman aged 18-29 years in good health.

This chain connects TRBV6-2 or TRBV6-3 to TRBJ2-1; TRBD1 agrees at 9 bases. Germline V gene lookup returns CDR1 MNHEY and CDR2 SVGEGT. With V trimmed by 4 bases and J by 9 bases, 4 bases remained unmatched. This CDR3 has 13 residues. CDR3 sequence: CASSSGQGSEQFF. CDR3 sequence (DNA): TGTGCCAGCAGTTCGGGACAGGGATCTGAGCAGTTCTTC.

There are a few counts of this clonotype. This chain links TRBV15 with TRBJ1-2; D uncertain. V was clipped by 0 bases and J by 3 bases, with 5 bases between them. CDR1 is LNHNV and CDR2 is YYDKDF in the germline V gene (reference sequence). The CDR3 has 13 amino acids. The CDR3 bases are TGTGCCACCAGCAGAGATACGGACTATGGCTACACCTTC. Translated: CATSRDTDYGYTF.

This clonotype was picked up a small number of times. The chain combines TRBV10-3 with TRBJ2-1, with 8 bases matching TRBD1. Germline V CDR1 and CDR2: ENHRY, SYGVKD. V trimming: 5 bases; J trimming: 2 bases; junction bases outside the gene matches: 11. The CDR3 is made up of 17 amino acids. CDR3 region: CAISKRTGIFPYNEQFF. DNA for the CDR3: TGTGCCATCAGTAAGAGGACAGGGATATTTCCCTACAATGAGCAGTTCTTC.

The rearrangement joins TRBV12-3 or TRBV12-4 to TRBJ2-6; D not certain. This CDR3 region has 15 residues. Trimming took 4 bases from V and 2 from J, leaving 9 bases between them. The CDR3 spells CASSYGVAGANVLTF. The CDR3 nucleotides read TGTGCCAGCAGTTATGGGGTCGCTGGGGCCAACGTCCTGACTTTC.

This clonotype was observed many times. The rearrangement joins TRBV5-1 to TRBJ1-2; D gene unclear. Looked up from germline, CDR1 is SGHRS and CDR2 is YFSETQ. V lost 1 base to trimming and J lost 0 bases, with 7 bases between them. The CDR3 runs 14 residues. The CDR3 sequence: CASSLFEANYGYTF. DNA of the CDR3: TGCGCCAGCAGCTTGTTTGAAGCTAACTATGGCTACACCTTC.

The J gene is TRBJ2-2, the V gene TRBV7-2; TRBD1 matches 8 bases. Germline V lookup: CDR1 SGHTA, CDR2 FQGNSA. The CDR3 is 15 amino acids. Germline trimming cut 6 bases from V and 4 bases from J; bases unmatched to any gene: 7. The CDR3 spells CASRDRVGGTGELFF. The CDR3 DNA follows: TGTGCCAGCAGGGACAGGGTCGGGGGCACCGGGGAGCTGTTTTTT.

This clonotype has a handful of counts. The V call is TRBV6-2 or TRBV6-3, the J call TRBJ2-5, with D uncertain. V was shortened by 6 bases and J by 0 bases, with 8 bases between the two germline ends. The CDR3 has 13 amino acids. Germline values: CDR1 MNHEY, CDR2 SVGEGT. CDR3: CASSQVNQETQYF. As DNA, the CDR3 is TGTGCCAGCAGCCAAGTGAACCAAGAGACCCAGTACTTC.

This rearrangement joins TRBV5-1 to TRBJ2-3, with D tentatively TRBD1 (5 bases). The V gene lost 6 bases and the J gene lost 6 bases, with 11 bases spanning the gap. This CDR3 spans 12 amino acids. The V gene's germline CDR1 is SGHRS and CDR2 YFSETQ. The CDR3 sequence is CASTDPGDTQYF. In DNA, the CDR3 is TGCGCCAGCACAGACCCAGGGGATACGCAGTATTTT.

The chain uses TRBV9 and TRBJ2-1; D is ambiguous. Between the trimmed V and J ends, which lost 4 bases and 8 bases, there was a span of 16 bases. The CDR3 consists of 14 residues. Germline CDR1 and CDR2: SGDLS and YYNGEE. In DNA form, the CDR3 reads TGTGCCAGCAGCCCGGTGGGCTTAGGCTATGAGCAGTTCTTC. It translates to CASSPVGLGYEQFF.

The chain links TRBV11-2 to TRBJ2-7; 9 positions match TRBD1. Germline-derived CDR1 and CDR2 are SGHAT and FQNNGV. The trim removed 5 bases at V and 2 bases at J, leaving 7 bases unmatched. The CDR3 covers 15 residues. In DNA form, the CDR3 reads TGTGCCAGCAGCGCCCGCGGGACAGGGACCTACGAGCAGTACTTC. Encoded protein: CASSARGTGTYEQYF.

This clonotype came up a few times. V and J are TRBV7-2 and TRBJ2-3; 7 nucleotides align to TRBD1. CDR3 length: 17 amino acids. Unmatched junction bases numbered 10, after V lost 0 bases and J lost 4 bases. Germline values: CDR1 SGHTA, CDR2 FQGNSA. The CDR3 DNA follows: TGTGCCAGCAGCTTAGCGAGGCAGGGGGTCCAGGCAGATACGCAGTATTTT. As protein: CASSLARQGVQADTQYF. Variable domain in full (rest from reference TRBV7-2 and TRBJ2-3): GAGVSQSPSNKVTEKGKDVELRCDPISGHTALYWYRQSLGQGLEFLIYFQGNSAPDKSGLPSDRFSAERTGGSVSTLTIQRTQQEDSAVYLCASSLARQGVQADTQYFGPGTRLTVL.

The chain uses TRBV3-1 and TRBJ1-2; 7 positions agree with TRBD1. The germline V gene has CDR1 LGHDT and CDR2 YNNKEL (reference sequence). V lost 4 bases, J lost 6 bases, and 8 bases stayed unmatched. CDR3 length: 14 residues. This chain's CDR3 is CASSPGGSVDGYTF. The CDR3 DNA sequence: TGTGCCAGCAGCCCAGGGGGGAGCGTCGATGGCTACACCTTC.

This clonotype was recorded a few times. V usage is TRBV11-2 and J usage is TRBJ2-3; no reliable D call. CDR1 SGHAT and CDR2 FQNNGV come from the germline V gene. Trimming took off 9 bases at V and 2 bases at J, with 15 bases between the two ends. The CDR3 length is 14 residues. CDR3 sequence (DNA): TGTGCCAGTATTTTTTCCGGGTACACAGATACGCAGTATTTT. Translated, it gives CASIFSGYTDTQYF.

The chain joins TRBV12-3 or TRBV12-4 to TRBJ2-7, with 7 bases lining up with TRBD2. After removal of 3 bases from V and 3 bases from J, the junction contained 5 bases not matched to a gene. The CDR3 has 14 residues. The CDR3 DNA reads as TGTGCCAGCAGTTTTAGGGGAGGGCACTACGAGCAGTACTTC. It is translated as CASSFRGGHYEQYF.